The rows below give T cell receptor beta chains drawn from one sample of a study of PD-1 blockade in classical Hodgkin lymphoma. The assay was immunoSEQ multiplex PCR, and TCRdb's table has in-frame clones only and misses some. This table holds tens of thousands of clones, about nine tenths found once. The sequenced sample was peripheral blood mononuclear cells (PBMCs), obtained before the fourth cycle of nivolumab. The receptors derive from a human donor with classical Hodgkin lymphoma. The CDR3 runs from the conserved cysteine through the conserved F or W. Fields, in order: D gene, clone size, V gene, J gene, CDR3 protein, CDR3 DNA. The D gene is left open where the match is weak. Where a row states a size, it is once, few, many or the class of an expanded clone; other rows omit it.

.	.	TRBV7-2	TRBJ2-1	CASTSAGSRRDEQFF	TGTGCCAGCACCTCCGCCGGGTCCAGACGCGATGAGCAGTTCTTC
.	once	TRBV11-2	TRBJ1-1	CASSLSTANTEAFF	TGTGCCAGCAGCTTATCGACAGCAAACACTGAAGCTTTCTTT
.	.	TRBV15	TRBJ1-5	CATRLGGQQPQHF	TGTGCCACCAGACTGGGGGGCCAACAGCCCCAGCATTTT
.	.	TRBV5-4	TRBJ2-7	CASSPYEQYF	TGTGCCAGCAGTCCTTACGAGCAGTACTTC
.	.	TRBV6-5	TRBJ1-1	CASSPGWTEAFF	TGTGCCAGCAGCCCGGGGTGGACTGAAGCTTTCTTT
.	.	TRBV7-8	TRBJ2-1	CASSFMSGGEQFF	TGTGCCAGCAGCTTTATGTCTGGAGGTGAGCAGTTCTTC
.	.	TRBV5-1	TRBJ2-1	CASSFQGWTYNEQFF	TGCGCCAGCAGCTTTCAGGGGTGGACCTACAATGAGCAGTTCTTC
.	.	TRBV2	TRBJ2-7	CASSEAGQVTYEQYF	TGTGCCAGCAGTGAAGCGGGACAAGTAACCTACGAGCAGTACTTC
TRBD2	.	TRBV27	TRBJ2-7	CASGGGGGLGEQYF	TGTGCCAGCGGGGGTGGCGGGGGTTTGGGCGAGCAGTACTTC
.	.	TRBV7-6	TRBJ1-1	CASSPAGLLGVNTEAFF	TGTGCCAGCAGCCCCGCAGGGTTACTCGGTGTGAACACTGAAGCTTTCTTT
.	once	TRBV28	TRBJ2-7	CASSSTRGSYEQYF	TGTGCCAGCAGTTCCACCCGGGGCTCGTACGAGCAGTACTTC
.	once	TRBV7-9	TRBJ2-1	CASRSFIVSSYNEQFF	TGTGCCAGCAGGAGTTTCATTGTGAGCTCCTACAATGAGCAGTTCTTC
.	once	TRBV19	TRBJ1-6	CASSIRQKNSPLHF	TGTGCCAGTAGTATCAGGCAGAAGAATTCACCCCTCCACTTT
.	.	TRBV7-2	TRBJ1-2	CASSLAYPYGYTF	TGTGCCAGCAGCTTAGCTTACCCCTATGGCTACACCTTC
.	.	TRBV7-6	TRBJ1-4	CASSVGVKMTTNEKLFF	TGTGCCAGCAGCGTAGGGGTAAAAATGACAACTAATGAAAAACTGTTTTTT
TRBD1	.	TRBV11-1	TRBJ1-5	CASSSDRVNQPQHF	TGTGCCAGCAGCTCGGACAGGGTGAATCAGCCCCAGCATTTT
.	few	TRBV5-4	TRBJ1-2	CASSLNRGTKNYGYTF	TGTGCCAGCAGCCTTAACCGGGGTACGAAAAACTATGGCTACACCTTC
.	.	TRBV6-6	TRBJ1-1	CASSYVEVSAFF	TGTGCCAGCAGTTACGTCGAGGTCAGCGCTTTCTTT
TRBD1	.	TRBV6-6	TRBJ1-2	CASSYGQGGGYGYTF	TGTGCCAGCAGTTACGGGCAGGGGGGAGGCTATGGCTACACCTTC
TRBD2	.	TRBV18	TRBJ2-1	CASSPRLAGGYVNEQFF	TGTGCCAGCTCCCCGAGACTAGCGGGGGGGTACGTCAATGAGCAGTTCTTC
.	.	TRBV5-1	TRBJ2-5	CASSLTRETQYF	TGCGCCAGCAGCTTGACTCGAGAGACCCAGTACTTC
TRBD1	once	TRBV5-8	TRBJ1-5	CASSLRQGIVWGWNQPQHF	TGTGCCAGCAGCTTGAGACAGGGAATTGTATGGGGTTGGAATCAGCCCCAGCATTTT
.	.	TRBV7-8	TRBJ1-2	CASSLDATGDGYTF	TGTGCCAGCAGCTTAGACGCGACAGGAGATGGCTACACCTTC
TRBD1	.	TRBV6-6	TRBJ2-7	CASGMGTGIYEQYF	TGTGCCAGTGGCATGGGGACAGGGATCTACGAGCAGTACTTC
.	.	TRBV6-5	TRBJ1-2	CASSYSFGGEGYTF	TGTGCCAGCAGTTACTCGTTCGGGGGTGAGGGCTACACCTTC
.	.	TRBV15	TRBJ2-3	CATSRDRAGTDTQYF	TGTGCCACCAGCAGGGACCGGGCGGGCACAGATACGCAGTATTTT
TRBD1	.	TRBV11-2	TRBJ2-2	CASSEPGQGLTGELFF	TGTGCCAGCAGCGAACCGGGACAGGGGCTGACCGGGGAGCTGTTTTTT
.	.	TRBV27	TRBJ1-2	CASFGGYGYTF	TGTGCCAGCTTCGGAGGCTATGGCTACACCTTC
.	.	TRBV7-8	TRBJ1-5	CASSGFGPQHF	TGTGCCAGCAGCGGGTTTGGGCCCCAGCATTTT
TRBD2	.	TRBV4-3	TRBJ2-1	CASSRLAGDRSSYNEQFF	TGCGCCAGCAGCCGACTAGCGGGGGACCGGAGCTCCTACAATGAGCAGTTCTTC
TRBD2	.	TRBV5-1	TRBJ2-3	CASSFGGVLDTQYF	TGCGCCAGCAGCTTTGGGGGGGTTTTAGATACGCAGTATTTT
TRBD1	.	TRBV25-1	TRBJ2-2	CASSEYNRGFETGELFF	TGTGCCAGCAGTGAATATAACAGGGGGTTTGAGACCGGGGAGCTGTTTTTT
.	.	TRBV5-5	TRBJ1-1	CASSFGNTEAFF	TGTGCCAGCAGCTTTGGGAACACTGAAGCTTTCTTT
.	.	TRBV6-5	TRBJ1-6	CASSYSSGASPLHF	TGTGCCAGCAGTTACTCCTCGGGAGCCAGCCCCCTCCACTTT
.	.	TRBV6-5	TRBJ1-2	CASSPYAEYGYTF	TGTGCCAGCAGTCCCTATGCGGAGTATGGCTACACCTTC
.	.	TRBV19	TRBJ1-5	CASSTGPNQPQHF	TGTGCCAGTAGTACAGGGCCCAATCAGCCCCAGCATTTT
.	.	TRBV29-1	TRBJ1-3	CSASSFSSGNTIYF	TGCAGCGCCTCTAGTTTTAGCTCTGGAAACACCATATATTTT
.	once	TRBV5-8	TRBJ1-4	CASRARAHEKLFF	TGTGCCAGCAGAGCCCGGGCCCATGAAAAACTGTTTTTT
.	.	TRBV30	TRBJ2-2	CAWAGTLNTGELFF	TGTGCCTGGGCTGGGACTCTGAACACCGGGGAGCTGTTTTTT